The 7 T cell receptor beta chains below all came from one sample that was sequenced in a study of blood T cell repertoires in COVID-19. Here immunoSEQ multiplex PCR was the method, and the copy in TCRdb shows in-frame clones only, minus some. Of some 300,000 clones listed, around 81% were seen once; the top ten hold about 4%. Sequencing was performed on peripheral blood. These receptors came from a woman in her forties or fifties with active or convalescent COVID-19.

The V gene is TRBV12-5, the J gene TRBJ1-1; perhaps TRBD1 as D (5 bases). This CDR3 has 11 residues. Germline CDR1 reads LGHNT; CDR2 reads FRNRAP. The V and J ends lost 6 bases and 7 bases respectively, with 9 bases between them. The CDR3 loop is CASGRQGEAFF. The CDR3, as DNA: TGTGCTAGTGGGAGGCAGGGTGAAGCTTTCTTT. The whole variable domain, filled in from reference TRBV12-5 and TRBJ1-1, reads DARVTQTPRHKVTEMGQEVTMRCQPILGHNTVFWYRQTMMQGLELLAYFRNRAPLDDSGMPKDRFSAEMPDATLATLKIQPSEPRDSAVYFCASGRQGEAFFGQGTRLTVV.

Here the CDR3 reads CASSPLPGTGLGNTIYF. In nucleotides, the CDR3 is TGTGCCAGCTCACCTCTTCCCGGGACAGGACTTGGAAACACCATATATTTT. The chain has TRBV18 and TRBJ1-3; 8 nucleotides align to TRBD1. The length of the CDR3 is 17 residues. V shed 3 bases, J shed 3 bases, and the junction held 10 bases outside the gene matches. Germline V gene lookup returns CDR1 KGHSH and CDR2 LQKENI. Variable domain in full (rest from reference TRBV18 and TRBJ1-3): NAGVMQNPRHLVRRRGQEARLRCSPMKGHSHVYWYRQLPEEGLKFMVYLQKENIIDESGMPKERFSAEFPKEGPSILRIQQVVRGDSAAYFCASSPLPGTGLGNTIYFGEGSWLTVV.

The V call is TRBV6-2 or TRBV6-3, the J call TRBJ2-5; 8 bases match TRBD1. The germline V gene encodes CDR1 MNHEY and CDR2 SVGEGT. V lost 4 bases to trimming and J lost 1 base; unmatched junction nucleotides: 2. CDR3 size: 14 residues. The CDR3 sequence is CASSFTGGQETQYF. For the CDR3, the DNA is TGTGCCAGCAGTTTCACAGGGGGCCAAGAGACCCAGTACTTC.

This clone has just one count. The chain combines TRBV11-2 with TRBJ2-3; perhaps TRBD2 as D (7 bases). The V end lost 0 bases, the J end lost 6 bases, and 13 bases lay between the germline ends. CDR1 SGHAT and CDR2 FQNNGV come from the germline V gene. CDR3 length: 15 amino acids. In nucleotides, the CDR3 is TGTGCCAGCAGCTTAGAGGGGGGGCGCGGGGATACGCAGTATTTT. Its translation: CASSLEGGRGDTQYF.

The V call is TRBV29-1, the J call TRBJ2-5, with TRBD2 matching 7 bases. CDR1 and CDR2 from the germline V gene are SQVTM and ANQGSEA. This CDR3 has 13 residues. J was trimmed by 5 bases and V by 3 bases; bases with no gene match: 6. The CDR3 region is CSVEWHSGETQYF. The CDR3, as DNA: TGCAGCGTTGAGTGGCATAGCGGGGAGACCCAGTACTTC.

This chain links TRBV5-7 with TRBJ1-1; D possibly corresponds to TRBD1 (5 bases). TRBV5-7 falls under the ORF class, with uncertain function. The CDR3 has 14 amino acids. Trimming shortened V by 7 bases and J by 1 base, and 14 bases separated the two germline ends. CDR3 bases: TGTGCCAGCCCCCGGGGGAAAGGGAACACTGAAGCTTTCTTT. Its protein product is CASPRGKGNTEAFF.

The chain carries TRBV7-9 and TRBJ2-6; 7 bases agree with TRBD2. CDR3 length: 18 residues. Germline trimming cut 2 bases from V and 1 base from J; bases unmatched to any gene: 8. Germline V gene data show CDR1 as SEHNR and CDR2 as FQNEAQ (reference sequence). CDR3 amino acids: CASSLNRGGPSGANVLTF. Here the CDR3 DNA reads TGTGCCAGCAGCTTAAATCGGGGAGGGCCATCTGGGGCCAACGTCCTGACTTTC.